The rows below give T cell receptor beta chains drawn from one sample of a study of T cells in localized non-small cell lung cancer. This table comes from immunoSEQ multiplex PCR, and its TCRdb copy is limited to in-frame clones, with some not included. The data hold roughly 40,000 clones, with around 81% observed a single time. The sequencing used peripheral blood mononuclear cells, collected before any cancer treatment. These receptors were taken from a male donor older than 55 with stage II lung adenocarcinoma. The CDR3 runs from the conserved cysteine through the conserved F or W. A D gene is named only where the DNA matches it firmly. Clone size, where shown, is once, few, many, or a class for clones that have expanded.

CDR3nt: TGTGCCAGCAGTTACTCACAGGGGTTGAGCACAGATACGCAGTATTTT; CDR3aa: CASSYSQGLSTDTQYF; d_gene: TRBD1; j_gene: TRBJ2-3; v_gene: TRBV6-6; abundance: NA
CDR3nt: TGTGCCAGCAGTTACGGACAGGGGGTCTACGAGCAGTACTTC; CDR3aa: CASSYGQGVYEQYF; d_gene: TRBD1; j_gene: TRBJ2-7; v_gene: TRBV6-5; abundance: NA
CDR3nt: TGTGCCTGGACCATTAGGGGGGGGGCTAGGGAAGCTTTCTTT; CDR3aa: CAWTIRGGAREAFF; d_gene: NA; j_gene: TRBJ1-1; v_gene: TRBV30; abundance: once
CDR3nt: TGTGCCAGCTCACCACCGGAGGCCGGGGAGCTGTTTTTT; CDR3aa: CASSPPEAGELFF; d_gene: NA; j_gene: TRBJ2-2; v_gene: TRBV18; abundance: NA
CDR3nt: TGTGCCAGCGGCCTTCGGGGGAGGCAGCCCCAGCATTTT; CDR3aa: CASGLRGRQPQHF; d_gene: NA; j_gene: TRBJ1-5; v_gene: TRBV27; abundance: few
CDR3nt: TGTGCCAGCAGCAAAAAGTGTCACCGACAGGAGGCTTACGAGCAGTACTTC; CDR3aa: CASSKKCHRQEAYEQYF; d_gene: NA; j_gene: TRBJ2-7; v_gene: TRBV21-1; abundance: NA
CDR3nt: TGTGCCATCGGACGGCGGGAGAACACTGAAGCTTTCTTT; CDR3aa: CAIGRRENTEAFF; d_gene: NA; j_gene: TRBJ1-1; v_gene: TRBV10-3; abundance: once
CDR3nt: TGTGCCAGCAGCGTAGGAACCGGCGAGCAGTACTTC; CDR3aa: CASSVGTGEQYF; d_gene: NA; j_gene: TRBJ2-7; v_gene: TRBV9; abundance: NA
CDR3nt: TGTGCCAGCAGCCACGGACAGGGGGCAGGCGGCTACACCTTC; CDR3aa: CASSHGQGAGGYTF; d_gene: TRBD1; j_gene: TRBJ1-2; v_gene: TRBV4-2; abundance: NA
CDR3nt: TGTGCCAGCAGCCTCTTTCAGGGTGAAAAACTGTTTTTT; CDR3aa: CASSLFQGEKLFF; d_gene: NA; j_gene: TRBJ1-4; v_gene: TRBV7-2; abundance: NA
CDR3nt: TGCACCGGGGTGGCGGCCGGCTCTGGAAACACCATATATTTT; CDR3aa: CTGVAAGSGNTIYF; d_gene: NA; j_gene: TRBJ1-3; v_gene: TRBV29-1; abundance: NA
CDR3nt: TGCAGCGTGGGAACAGGGGGGGACTATGGCTACACCTTC; CDR3aa: CSVGTGGDYGYTF; d_gene: TRBD1; j_gene: TRBJ1-2; v_gene: TRBV29-1; abundance: NA
CDR3nt: TGTGCCTGGTCCCAAGGGTCTCCCGAAGACCAGCCCCAGCATTTT; CDR3aa: CAWSQGSPEDQPQHF; d_gene: NA; j_gene: TRBJ1-5; v_gene: TRBV30; abundance: few
CDR3nt: TGTGCCAGCAGCTTGGGAAGGGACCTTAGCCGAGCTTTCTTT; CDR3aa: CASSLGRDLSRAFF; d_gene: NA; j_gene: TRBJ1-1; v_gene: TRBV5-6; abundance: NA
CDR3nt: TGTGCCAGCAGCTCCGGCGCGCGGTCAAACTTC; CDR3aa: CASSSGARSNF; d_gene: NA; j_gene: TRBJ2-5; v_gene: TRBV7-2; abundance: NA
CDR3nt: TGTGCCAGCAGCCGGGCTAGTCTTGAGCAGTTCTTC; CDR3aa: CASSRASLEQFF; d_gene: NA; j_gene: TRBJ2-1; v_gene: TRBV7-2; abundance: NA
CDR3nt: TGTGCCAGCAGTGCAGGGGTCCTGAGCAATCAGCCCCAGCATTTT; CDR3aa: CASSAGVLSNQPQHF; d_gene: NA; j_gene: TRBJ1-5; v_gene: TRBV2; abundance: NA
CDR3nt: TGTGCCAGCAGCTTAACGCCGGAGGCTGAAGCTTTCTTT; CDR3aa: CASSLTPEAEAFF; d_gene: NA; j_gene: TRBJ1-1; v_gene: TRBV13; abundance: NA
CDR3nt: TGTGCCAGCAGCTACTTGGGACAGGGGACGAACACCGGGGAGCTGTTTTTT; CDR3aa: CASSYLGQGTNTGELFF; d_gene: TRBD1; j_gene: TRBJ2-2; v_gene: TRBV7-2; abundance: NA
CDR3nt: TGTGCCACCAGCAGAGATAAAAGCTCCTACGAGCAGTACTTC; CDR3aa: CATSRDKSSYEQYF; d_gene: NA; j_gene: TRBJ2-7; v_gene: TRBV15; abundance: NA
CDR3nt: TGTGCCAGCTCGGTACAGAACTATGGCTACACCTTC; CDR3aa: CASSVQNYGYTF; d_gene: NA; j_gene: TRBJ1-2; v_gene: TRBV18; abundance: NA
CDR3nt: TGTGCCAGCAGCCCCGAGGTCAGGTCGACCTACGAGCAGTACTTC; CDR3aa: CASSPEVRSTYEQYF; d_gene: NA; j_gene: TRBJ2-7; v_gene: TRBV7-8; abundance: NA
CDR3nt: TGTGCCAGCAGTTACCCGACAGAATACGAGCAGTACTTC; CDR3aa: CASSYPTEYEQYF; d_gene: NA; j_gene: TRBJ2-7; v_gene: TRBV6-6; abundance: NA
CDR3nt: TGTGCCAGCAGCTCGGGACAGGGTTTGACTGGGGCCAACGTCCTGACTTTC; CDR3aa: CASSSGQGLTGANVLTF; d_gene: TRBD1; j_gene: TRBJ2-6; v_gene: TRBV7-9; abundance: NA
CDR3nt: TGTGCCTGGAGTGGGACAGGGGATAGTCAGCCCCAGCATTTT; CDR3aa: CAWSGTGDSQPQHF; d_gene: TRBD1; j_gene: TRBJ1-5; v_gene: TRBV30; abundance: NA
CDR3nt: TGTGCCAGCAGCCAAGTAACTGGGTTCTCCTACAATGAGCAGTTCTTC; CDR3aa: CASSQVTGFSYNEQFF; d_gene: NA; j_gene: TRBJ2-1; v_gene: TRBV4-2; abundance: NA
CDR3nt: TGCGCCAGCAGCCTCCGGGACCTCTACGAGCAGTACTTC; CDR3aa: CASSLRDLYEQYF; d_gene: NA; j_gene: TRBJ2-7; v_gene: TRBV4-1; abundance: NA
CDR3nt: TGTGCCTGGAGTTCTCCTCCGGGGAAGGAAGCTTTCTTT; CDR3aa: CAWSSPPGKEAFF; d_gene: NA; j_gene: TRBJ1-1; v_gene: TRBV30; abundance: NA
CDR3nt: TGTGCCAGTAGTGTTGTAGCTGACTCCTACGAGCAGTACTTC; CDR3aa: CASSVVADSYEQYF; d_gene: NA; j_gene: TRBJ2-7; v_gene: TRBV19; abundance: NA
CDR3nt: TGTGCCAGCAGCGTAGACAAATCCACTGAAGCTTTCTTT; CDR3aa: CASSVDKSTEAFF; d_gene: NA; j_gene: TRBJ1-1; v_gene: TRBV9; abundance: NA
CDR3nt: TGTGCCAGCAGCTTGTTCCCGGGAGGGCCTTCACGTACGGACGAGCAGTACTTC; CDR3aa: CASSLFPGGPSRTDEQYF; d_gene: TRBD2; j_gene: TRBJ2-7; v_gene: TRBV5-4; abundance: NA
CDR3nt: TGTGCCAGCAGCATATCGGGGCAGAGCAATCAGCCCCAGCATTTT; CDR3aa: CASSISGQSNQPQHF; d_gene: NA; j_gene: TRBJ1-5; v_gene: TRBV7-2; abundance: NA
CDR3nt: TGTGCCAGTAGTTCATTCGGGAAAGATGAGCAGTTCTTC; CDR3aa: CASSSFGKDEQFF; d_gene: NA; j_gene: TRBJ2-1; v_gene: TRBV19; abundance: once